These T cell receptor beta chains were read from a single sample in a study of shared clonotypes between healthy human individuals. This table comes from immunoSEQ multiplex PCR, and its TCRdb copy is limited to in-frame clones, with some not included. The sample yields roughly 590,000 clones, about 95% seen once. Sequencing was performed on naive CD8+ T cells sorted from blood. Receptors originate from a woman aged 30 to 39 in good health. Each CDR3 is given with its conserved first and last residue. The size of a clone is reported for some rows only, either as once, few or many, or as a class for expanded clones.

>TRBJ2-6|TRBV5-6|NA
CASTPFSGANVLTF
>TRBJ2-7|TRBV14|NA
CASSPGTGVYEQYF
>TRBJ1-2|TRBV4-1|NA
CASSHRTDPNYGYTF
>TRBJ1-1|TRBV5-1|NA
CASSSPDRDGSTTPEAFF
>TRBJ1-1|TRBV2|NA
CASRQGANTEAFF
>TRBJ1-1|TRBV2|NA
CASSVDSLNTEAFF
>TRBJ2-4|TRBV28|NA
CASRGSGNIQYF
>TRBJ1-2|TRBV6-1|NA
CASSVDSSAYGYTF
>TRBJ2-2|TRBV27|NA
CASRGEGKRTGELFF
>TRBJ2-7|TRBV27|NA
CASRYERRGEQYF
>TRBJ2-5|TRBV5-6|once
CASSLGLAGPSGTQYF
>TRBJ2-1|TRBV6-5|NA
CASSRGGSYNEQFF
>TRBJ2-2|TRBV11-3|NA
CASSSQGQGSGELFF
>TRBJ1-2|TRBV28|NA
CASSLLGHSNGYTF
>TRBJ2-7|TRBV28|NA
CASSSPGQGYYEQYF
>TRBJ1-1|TRBV27|NA
CASSSNRRTGTNTEAFF
>TRBJ2-7|TRBV19|NA
CASSIGSSQGYEQYF
>TRBJ1-2|TRBV28|NA
CASSLPGQVTSSYTF
>TRBJ2-3|TRBV7-2|NA
CASSWDRGTDTQYF
>TRBJ2-7|TRBV11-2|NA
CASAGLAGGTYEQYF
>TRBJ1-1|TRBV29-1|few
CSVVQQGWAFF
>TRBJ1-1|TRBV7-9|NA
CASTAGHNTEAFF
>TRBJ2-1|TRBV19|once
CASSPSSGSFPRFF
>TRBJ1-6|TRBV5-6|NA
CASSRKGSPLHF
>TRBJ2-2|TRBV27|NA
CASSLWYRGDTGELFF
>TRBJ2-7|TRBV6-6|NA
CASSYSGGRASEQYF
>TRBJ2-7|TRBV5-4|NA
CASSFGDRVYEQYF
>TRBJ2-1|TRBV11-2|many
CASSNVAGGEDEQFF
>TRBJ2-5|TRBV28|NA
CASSFGGRETQYF
>TRBJ1-6|TRBV7-6|NA
CASSLEGNSPLHF
>TRBJ2-3|TRBV27|NA
CASSYTGRTDTQYF